Here is one T cell receptor beta chain with its context. Its binding antigen is unknown. Base qualities are not recorded, but no much larger clone differs from it by a single base. The collaborating institutions used their own protocols to collect whole blood in K2EDTA tubes. For TCRbeta analysis, collaborators shipped samples as frozen whole blood, isolated PBMCs, or DNA extracted from either of those sample types. This entry is derived from a study of blood T cell repertoires in COVID-19 (dated by TCRdb to about 2020). At the level of the whole study: Samples from collaborators originated in the United States, Italy and Spain and spanned both the acute and convalescent phases of COVID-19. The dataset comprised deeply sampled blood TCRbeta repertoires from subjects exposed to, actively infected with, or recovered from COVID-19. The material from the prospective study consisted of cDNA or gDNA derived from T cells, B-cell-depleted T cells, or PBMCs. Samples came from the ongoing ImmuneRACE study (first 160 participants) plus 1,254 subjects from 6 global collaborators. The sample metadata nearly always contained a de-identified subject ID, COVID-19 status, age in years and sex. A freely available public database, intended as a resource for researchers studying the immune response to SARS-CoV-2, is where the repertoires were released. Where HLA class I and class II types were available, the types were taken from metadata supplied by the sample provider, not from assay-based typing. Study-wide findings and limitations: Clinical and demographic metadata were provided uncurated, with the amount varying by source and participant.

The immunoSEQ Assay, a bias-controlled multiplex PCR, was used to amplify TCRbeta CDR3 regions from genomic DNA. The paper's processing steps were these. The number of nucleated cells in each sample was estimated from the amplification of reference gene primers within the assay. To quantify the absolute abundance of each unique TCRbeta CDR3 rearrangement, sequence reads were collapsed and filtered. For each sample, productive Simpson clonality was calculated as the square root of Simpson's diversity index over productive rearrangements. What TCRdb holds here is the immuneACCESS table cut down to in-frame rearrangements. Part of the clones is not present; checked against another copy, under half of the missing clones reflect an unresolved V gene, and the others are unexplained. The V and J calls and clone size come from that table; D and trimming were worked out from the DNA. The table for this sample lists fewer than 300,000 clones; over 75% of them were counted only once. The ten largest account for about 8.5% of the sample.

From the cysteine up to the phenylalanine, the CDR3 has a length of 18 residues. Only the CDR3 portion is preserved as DNA: 54 bases, with reading frame beginning at the first base. CDR1 LGHDT and CDR2 YNNKEL are derived from the germline V gene (reference sequence). V loses 0 bases at its end and J loses 1 base; junction bases beyond the gene matches: 6. Rearrangement joined TRBV3-1 (or the pseudogene TRBV3-2) to TRBJ1-2, with 12 junctional bases fitting TRBD1. This sequence originates from a man between 18 and 29 years old with active or convalescent COVID-19. Sequenced material: peripheral blood. The CDR3 region reads CASSQDIGTGGRNYGYTF. At the DNA level, the sequence is TGTGCCAGCAGCCAAGATATAGGGACAGGGGGCCGTAACTATGGCTACACCTTC.